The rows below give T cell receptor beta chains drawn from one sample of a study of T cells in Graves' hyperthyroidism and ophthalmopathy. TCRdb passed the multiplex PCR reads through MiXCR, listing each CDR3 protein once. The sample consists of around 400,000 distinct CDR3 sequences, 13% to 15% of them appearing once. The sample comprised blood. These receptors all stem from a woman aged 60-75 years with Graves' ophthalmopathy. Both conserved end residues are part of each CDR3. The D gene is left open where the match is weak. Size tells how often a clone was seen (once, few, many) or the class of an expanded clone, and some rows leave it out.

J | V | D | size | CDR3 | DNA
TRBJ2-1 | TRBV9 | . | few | CANSPQTGKAYNEQFF | TGTGCCAACAGCCCTCAAACAGGGAAGGCCTACAATGAGCAGTTCTTC
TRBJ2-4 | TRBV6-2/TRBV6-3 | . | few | CASSRPSREPAKNIQYF | TGTGCCAGCAGCCGCCCCTCCCGGGAGCCGGCCAAAAACATTCAGTACTTC
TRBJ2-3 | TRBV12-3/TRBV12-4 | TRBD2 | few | CASSPLEGGPVDTQYF | TGTGCCAGCAGTCCCTTGGAGGGAGGGCCGGTAGATACGCAGTATTTT
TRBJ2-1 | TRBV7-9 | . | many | CASSHTDEFIHEQFF | TGTGCCAGCAGCCACACAGACGAATTTATACATGAGCAGTTCTTC
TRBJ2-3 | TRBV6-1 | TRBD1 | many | CASRRTGWSTDTQYF | TGTGCCAGCAGGAGGACAGGGTGGAGCACAGATACGCAGTATTTT
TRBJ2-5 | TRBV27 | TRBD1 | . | CASSFSDRSETQYF | TGTGCCAGCAGTTTTTCGGACAGGTCAGAGACCCAGTACTTC
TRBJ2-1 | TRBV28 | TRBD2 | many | CASSFVSGRNYEQFF | TGTGCCAGCAGTTTTGTAAGCGGGAGGAACTATGAGCAGTTCTTC
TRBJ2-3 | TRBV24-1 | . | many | CATSDALTGGVGTDTQYF | TGTGCCACCAGTGACGCCCTAACGGGGGGCGTAGGTACAGATACGCAGTATTTT
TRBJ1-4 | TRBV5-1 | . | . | CASSSLTGNHEKLFF | TGCGCCAGCAGCTCCCTTACAGGGAACCATGAAAAACTGTTTTTT
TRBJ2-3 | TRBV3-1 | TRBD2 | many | CASSQGLAGGRTQYF | TGTGCCAGCAGCCAAGGACTAGCGGGAGGGCGTACGCAGTATTTT
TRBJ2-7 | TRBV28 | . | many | CASRTPPYEQYF | TGTGCCAGTAGGACGCCCCCCTACGAGCAGTACTTC
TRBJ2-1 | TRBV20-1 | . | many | CSASGNVLDEQFF | TGCAGTGCTAGTGGAAACGTCTTAGATGAGCAGTTCTTC
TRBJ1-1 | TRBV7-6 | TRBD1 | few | CASSLGTGQAEAFF | TGTGCCAGCAGCTTGGGGACAGGTCAGGCTGAAGCTTTCTTT
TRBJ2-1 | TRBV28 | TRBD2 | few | CASSSGGGAGVNEQFF | TGTGCCAGCAGTTCGGGGGGGGGGGCGGGAGTTAATGAGCAGTTCTTC
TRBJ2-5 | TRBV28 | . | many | CASMPGRLAETQYF | TGTGCCAGCATGCCAGGGCGGCTAGCGGAGACCCAGTACTTC
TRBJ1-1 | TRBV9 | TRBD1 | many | CASSGTGWESTEAFF | TGTGCCAGCAGCGGGACAGGGTGGGAGAGCACTGAAGCTTTCTTT
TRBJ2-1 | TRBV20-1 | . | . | CSATIRLEQFF | TGCAGTGCCACTATCCGGCTTGAGCAGTTCTTC
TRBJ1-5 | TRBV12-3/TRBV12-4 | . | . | CASSSRVPHSNQPQHF | TGTGCCAGCAGCAGCCGGGTCCCTCATAGCAATCAGCCCCAGCATTTT
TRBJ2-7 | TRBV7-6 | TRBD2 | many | CASSSHPGTTYEQYF | TGTGCCAGCAGCTCCCACCCAGGGACTACCTACGAGCAGTACTTC
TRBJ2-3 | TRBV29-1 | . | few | CSVEGSTGQRSTDTQYF | TGCAGCGTTGAGGGCTCCACAGGGCAGAGGAGCACAGATACGCAGTATTTT
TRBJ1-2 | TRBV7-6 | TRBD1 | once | CASSPSGTGGYGYTF | TGTGCCAGCAGCCCAAGCGGGACAGGGGGGTATGGCTACACCTTC
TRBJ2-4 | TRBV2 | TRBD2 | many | CASSGTSGRGDIQYF | TGTGCCAGCAGCGGGACTAGCGGGAGGGGTGACATTCAGTACTTC
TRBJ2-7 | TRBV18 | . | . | CASSPNLGVHEQYF | TGTGCCAGCTCGCCTAACCTAGGGGTACACGAGCAGTACTTC
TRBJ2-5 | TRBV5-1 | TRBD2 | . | CASRPRLAGGPETQYF | TGCGCCAGCAGGCCGCGACTAGCGGGAGGGCCCGAGACCCAGTACTTC
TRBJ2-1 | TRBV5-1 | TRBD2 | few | CASSPRTSGMRGEQFF | TGCGCCAGCAGCCCAAGGACTAGCGGGATGCGGGGTGAGCAGTTCTTC
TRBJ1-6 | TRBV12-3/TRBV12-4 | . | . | CASSFTGAYNSPLHF | TGTGCCAGCAGCTTTACGGGGGCCTATAATTCACCCCTCCACTTT
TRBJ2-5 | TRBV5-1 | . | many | CASSSLSHSGQETQYF | TGCGCCAGCAGCTCCCTTTCTCATAGCGGACAAGAGACCCAGTACTTC
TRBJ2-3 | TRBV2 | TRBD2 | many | CASSEAGLAGDTDTQYF | TGTGCCAGCAGTGAAGCGGGTCTAGCGGGAGACACAGATACGCAGTATTTT
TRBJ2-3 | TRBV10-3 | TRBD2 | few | CAISEGAGGDTDTQYF | TGTGCCATCAGTGAGGGGGCGGGAGGGGACACAGATACGCAGTATTTT
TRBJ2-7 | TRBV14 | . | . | CASSQVDVSYEQYF | TGTGCCAGCAGTCAAGTCGACGTCTCCTACGAGCAGTACTTC
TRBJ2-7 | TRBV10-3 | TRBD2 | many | CAIRDPGGGTYEQYF | TGTGCCATCAGGGACCCCGGCGGGGGGACCTACGAGCAGTACTTC